The source of this TCR beta chain is a study of CD8 T cells in ankylosing spondylitis. Points from the study as a whole: About 8 highly homologous variants formed a TCR beta motif that appeared characteristic of ankylosing spondylitis blood. There was reportedly significant enrichment of clones that were disease-linked in matched ankylosing spondylitis synovial fluid. In the blood and synovial fluid of reactive arthritis, some motif variants had been previously reported. Relatively scarce in peripheral blood, disease-linked clones were CD8+.

CDR1 MNHEY and CDR2 SVGAGI come from the germline V gene. The length of the CDR3 is 12 residues. Losses at the gene ends were 6 bases for V and 10 bases for J; bases not matched to a gene: 5. In this sample, this clonotype turned up a few times. What it binds is not known. Quantitative 5'-RACE with molecular barcodes was used to make the TCR beta libraries. TCRdb reprocessed the 5' RACE reads with MiXCR, giving one entry per CDR3 protein. The data hold about 220,000 distinct CDR3 sequences, with around 17% observed a single time. This chain connects TRBV6-5 to TRBJ2-2; 7 bases map to TRBD1. The sample was blood, either unsorted or a sorted T cell fraction (not recorded which). This receptor was taken from a male donor with ankylosing spondylitis. CDR3 protein: CASSLDREELFF. For the CDR3, the DNA is TGTGCCAGCAGCCTTGACAGGGAGGAGCTGTTTTTT.